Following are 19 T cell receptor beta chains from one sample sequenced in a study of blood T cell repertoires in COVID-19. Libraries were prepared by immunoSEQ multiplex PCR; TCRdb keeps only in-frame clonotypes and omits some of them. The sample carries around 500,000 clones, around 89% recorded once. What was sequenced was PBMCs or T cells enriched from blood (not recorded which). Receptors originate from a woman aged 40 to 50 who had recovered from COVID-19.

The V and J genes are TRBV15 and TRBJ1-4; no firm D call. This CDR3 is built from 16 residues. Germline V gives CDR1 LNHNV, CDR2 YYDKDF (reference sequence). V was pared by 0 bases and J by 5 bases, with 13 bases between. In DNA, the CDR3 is TGTGCCACCAGCAGAGATTCCGCAGGCGAAAATGAAAAACTGTTTTTT. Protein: CATSRDSAGENEKLFF.

The CDR3 protein is CASTDPGQVGNTIYF. The CDR3, as DNA: TGTGCCAGTACTGACCCGGGACAGGTCGGAAACACCATATATTTT. The genes are TRBV19 and TRBJ1-3; the match to TRBD1 covers 8 bases. V shed 7 bases and J 4 bases; nucleotides not matched to a gene: 9. There are 15 residues in the CDR3. Germline V CDR1 and CDR2: LNHDA, SQIVND (reference sequence).

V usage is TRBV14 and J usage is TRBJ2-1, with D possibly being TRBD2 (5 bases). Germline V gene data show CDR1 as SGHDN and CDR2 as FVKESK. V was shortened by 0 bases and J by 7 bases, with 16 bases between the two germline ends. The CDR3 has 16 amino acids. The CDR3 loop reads CASSQDIGGSVNEQFF. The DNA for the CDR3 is TGTGCCAGCAGCCAAGATATAGGTGGGAGTGTGAATGAGCAGTTCTTC.

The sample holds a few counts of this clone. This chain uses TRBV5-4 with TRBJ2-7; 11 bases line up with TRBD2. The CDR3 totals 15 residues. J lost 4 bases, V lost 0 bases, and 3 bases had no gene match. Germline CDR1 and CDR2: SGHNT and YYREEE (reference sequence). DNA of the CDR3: TGTGCCAGCAGCTTGGCTAGCGGGAGGTTGTACGAGCAGTACTTC. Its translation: CASSLASGRLYEQYF.

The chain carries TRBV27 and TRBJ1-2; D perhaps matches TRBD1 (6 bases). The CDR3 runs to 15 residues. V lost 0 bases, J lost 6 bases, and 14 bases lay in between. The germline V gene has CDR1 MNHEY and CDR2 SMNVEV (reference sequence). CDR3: CASSLSPRQEDGYTF. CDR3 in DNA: TGTGCCAGCAGTTTATCCCCAAGACAGGAGGATGGCTACACCTTC.

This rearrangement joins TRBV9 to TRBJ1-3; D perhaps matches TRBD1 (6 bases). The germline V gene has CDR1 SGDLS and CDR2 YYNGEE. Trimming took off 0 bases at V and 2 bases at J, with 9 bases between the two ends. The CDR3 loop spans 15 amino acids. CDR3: CASSVGQAAGNTIYF. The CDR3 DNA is TGTGCCAGCAGCGTAGGACAGGCTGCTGGAAACACCATATATTTT.

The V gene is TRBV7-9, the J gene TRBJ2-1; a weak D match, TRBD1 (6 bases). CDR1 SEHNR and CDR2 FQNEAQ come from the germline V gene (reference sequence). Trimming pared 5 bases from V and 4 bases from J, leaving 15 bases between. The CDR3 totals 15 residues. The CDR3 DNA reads TGTGCCAGCAGCCCGGCAACCGGACAGTACAATGAGCAGTTCTTC. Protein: CASSPATGQYNEQFF.

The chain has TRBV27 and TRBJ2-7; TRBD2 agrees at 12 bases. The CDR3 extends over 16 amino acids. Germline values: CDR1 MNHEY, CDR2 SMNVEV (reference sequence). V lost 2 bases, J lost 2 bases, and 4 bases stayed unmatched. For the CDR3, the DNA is TGTGCCAGCAGTTTAATCCTAGCGGGAGGGCCCTACGAGCAGTACTTC. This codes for CASSLILAGGPYEQYF.

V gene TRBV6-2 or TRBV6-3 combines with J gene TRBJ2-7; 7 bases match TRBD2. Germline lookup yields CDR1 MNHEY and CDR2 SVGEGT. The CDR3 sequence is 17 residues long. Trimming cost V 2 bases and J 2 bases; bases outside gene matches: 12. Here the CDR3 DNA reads TGTGCCAGCAGTTACCACCTCCGGGACTACTTCCCCTACGAGCAGTACTTC. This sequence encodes CASSYHLRDYFPYEQYF.

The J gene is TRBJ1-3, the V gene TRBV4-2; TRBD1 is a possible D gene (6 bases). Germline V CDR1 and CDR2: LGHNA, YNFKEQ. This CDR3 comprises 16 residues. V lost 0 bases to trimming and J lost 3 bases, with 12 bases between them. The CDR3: CASSQDRGANGNTIYF. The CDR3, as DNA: TGTGCCAGCAGCCAAGACCGGGGGGCGAATGGAAACACCATATATTTT.

CDR3 nucleotide sequence: TGTGCCACCTCAGTAAACAAGGAGTCTTCTTACTTC. The encoded protein is CATSVNKESSYF. J is TRBJ2-7 and V is TRBV10-3, with no clear D. V was trimmed by 10 bases and J by 13 bases, leaving 23 bases between them. Germline V gene sequence: CDR1 ENHRY, CDR2 SYGVKD. The CDR3 totals 12 residues.

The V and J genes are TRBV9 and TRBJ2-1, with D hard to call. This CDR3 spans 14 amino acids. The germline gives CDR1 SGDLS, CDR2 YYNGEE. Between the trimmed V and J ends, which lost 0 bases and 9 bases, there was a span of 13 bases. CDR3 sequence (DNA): TGTGCCAGCAGCGTAGCTCTCAAAACTGCTGAGCAGTTCTTC. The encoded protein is CASSVALKTAEQFF.

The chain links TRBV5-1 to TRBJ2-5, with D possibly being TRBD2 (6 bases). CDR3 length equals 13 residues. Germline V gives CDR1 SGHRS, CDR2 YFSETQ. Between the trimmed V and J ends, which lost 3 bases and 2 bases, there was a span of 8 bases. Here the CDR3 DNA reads TGCGCCAGCAGCTGGGACTGGCAAGAGACCCAGTACTTC. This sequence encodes CASSWDWQETQYF.

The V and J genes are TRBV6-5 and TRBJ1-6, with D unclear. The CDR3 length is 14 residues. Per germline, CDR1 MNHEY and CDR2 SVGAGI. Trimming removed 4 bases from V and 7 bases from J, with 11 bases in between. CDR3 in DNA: TGTGCCAGCAGTTTAGAGGGTCTCAATTCACCCCTCCACTTT. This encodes CASSLEGLNSPLHF.

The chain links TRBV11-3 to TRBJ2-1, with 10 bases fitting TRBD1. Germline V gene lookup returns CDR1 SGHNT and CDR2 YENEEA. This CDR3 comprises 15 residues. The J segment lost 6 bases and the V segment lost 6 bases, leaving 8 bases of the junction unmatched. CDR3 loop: CASSPGTGVANEQFF. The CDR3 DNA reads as TGTGCCAGCAGTCCCGGGACAGGGGTAGCCAATGAGCAGTTCTTC.

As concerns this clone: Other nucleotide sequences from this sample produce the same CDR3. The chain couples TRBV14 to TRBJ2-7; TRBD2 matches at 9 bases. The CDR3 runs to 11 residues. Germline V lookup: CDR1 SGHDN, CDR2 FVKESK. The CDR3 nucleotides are TGTGCTAGCGGGAGAAGCTACGAGCAGTACTTC. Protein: CASGRSYEQYF.

The CDR3 DNA reads as TGTGCCATCAGAGACTCTAGCGGGAGCTCCTACAATGAGCAGTTCTTC. Encoded protein: CAIRDSSGSSYNEQFF. This chain connects TRBV10-3 to TRBJ2-1, with 10 bases lining up with TRBD2. V shed 6 bases, J shed 0 bases, and the junction held 5 bases outside the gene matches. CDR1 is ENHRY, CDR2 SYGVKD, per germline. The CDR3 covers 16 residues.

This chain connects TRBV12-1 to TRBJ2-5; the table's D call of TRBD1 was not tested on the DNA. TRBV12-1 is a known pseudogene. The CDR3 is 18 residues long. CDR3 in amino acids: CASSPLGPERHRQETQYF. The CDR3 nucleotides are TGTGCCAGCAGCCCCCTGGGGCCGGAAAGGCACCGACAAGAGACCCAGTACTTC.

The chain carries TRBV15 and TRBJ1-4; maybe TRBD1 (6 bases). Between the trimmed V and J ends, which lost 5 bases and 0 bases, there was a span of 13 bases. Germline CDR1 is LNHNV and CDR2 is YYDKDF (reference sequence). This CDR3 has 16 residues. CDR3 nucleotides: TGTGCCACCAGCCGGAACAGGGTTTCAACTAATGAAAAACTGTTTTTT. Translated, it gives CATSRNRVSTNEKLFF.